What follows are 15 T cell receptor beta chains derived from one specimen sequenced in a study of OX40 agonist ivuxolimab in advanced cancers. Sequencing was performed with immunoSEQ multiplex PCR; in TCRdb, only in-frame clones are kept and a portion is missing. Here the sample spans about 81,000 clones, about 80% being singletons. The sequencing used CD4+ or CD8+ T cells sorted from blood, collected in a trial of the OX40 agonist ivuxolimab. Receptors originate from an adult with an advanced solid tumor such as melanoma, head and neck, liver or kidney cancer.

This clone appeared a few times. This sequence joins TRBV28 and TRBJ2-7; unclear D gene. CDR3 size: 15 residues. The germline V gene encodes CDR1 MDHEN and CDR2 SYDVKM. With 2 bases removed from V and 3 bases from J, the gap between germline ends came to 14 bases. Here the CDR3 reads CASSLNSNKGYEQYF. The CDR3 DNA reads TGTGCCAGCAGTTTAAATAGTAATAAGGGCTACGAGCAGTACTTC.

V usage is TRBV6-5 and J usage is TRBJ2-5, with D possibly matching TRBD1 (6 bases). Trimming shortened V by 3 bases and J by 3 bases, and 11 bases separated the two germline ends. The germline gives CDR1 MNHEY, CDR2 SVGAGI. The CDR3 is 14 amino acids. The CDR3 DNA reads as TGTGCCAGCAGTTATAGTAGGGGGAAAGAGACCCAGTACTTC. Amino acid sequence: CASSYSRGKETQYF.

The CDR3 spells CSAAPKLQYF. CDR3 bases: TGCAGTGCCGCGCCTAAGTTGCAGTACTTC. The rearrangement links TRBV20-1 to TRBJ2-7; D is undetermined. CDR3 length: 10 residues. Germline lookup yields CDR1 DFQATT and CDR2 SNEGSKA (reference sequence). Between the trimmed V and J ends, which lost 6 bases and 9 bases, there was a span of 12 bases.

The genes are TRBV5-4 and TRBJ2-1, with no clear D. CDR1 SGHNT and CDR2 YYREEE come from the germline V gene (reference sequence). CDR3 size: 13 residues. Trimming removed 5 bases at V and 6 bases at J, with 12 bases between. CDR3 bases: TGTGCCAGCAGTTTCGACTGGTCCAATGAGCAGTTCTTC. Amino acids: CASSFDWSNEQFF. Full variable domain (outside the CDR3, taken from reference TRBV5-4 and TRBJ2-1): ETGVTQSPTHLIKTRGQQVTLRCSSQSGHNTVSWYQQALGQGPQFIFQYYREEENGRGNFPPRFSGLQFPNYSSELNVNALELDDSALYLCASSFDWSNEQFFGPGTRLTVL.

This clone was seen a few times. This CDR3 is CASSAGQGGLYEQYF. CDR3 nucleotide sequence: TGTGCCAGCTCAGCTGGACAGGGGGGCCTGTACGAGCAGTACTTC. The chain joins TRBV18 to TRBJ2-7; 10 bases agree with TRBD1. The germline gives CDR1 KGHSH, CDR2 LQKENI. After removal of 5 bases from V and 4 bases from J, the junction contained 8 bases not matched to a gene. This CDR3 spans 15 amino acids. Full variable domain (remainder filled in from reference TRBV18 and TRBJ2-7): NAGVMQNPRHLVRRRGQEARLRCSPMKGHSHVYWYRQLPEEGLKFMVYLQKENIIDESGMPKERFSAEFPKEGPSILRIQQVVRGDSAAYFCASSAGQGGLYEQYFGPGTRLTVT.

The chain joins TRBV7-9 to TRBJ2-7, with D perhaps being TRBD1 or TRBD2 (5 bases each). Looked up from germline, CDR1 is SEHNR and CDR2 is FQNEAQ (reference sequence). Trimming shortened V by 3 bases and J by 6 bases, and 15 bases separated the two germline ends. The CDR3 runs to 14 residues. The CDR3 loop is CASSFPRDGREQYF. The CDR3 nucleotides are TGTGCCAGCAGCTTTCCCCGGGACGGACGCGAGCAGTACTTC.

The V call is TRBV6-1, the J call TRBJ2-7, with TRBD2 matching over 10 bases. Germline CDR1 is MNHNS and CDR2 is SASEGT. CDR3 length equals 16 residues. V gave up 0 bases and J gave up 2 bases; unmatched junction bases: 4. Here the CDR3 reads CASSEAGLARTYEQYF. CDR3 sequence (DNA): TGTGCCAGCAGTGAAGCGGGACTAGCGAGAACCTACGAGCAGTACTTC.

The chain links TRBV25-1 to TRBJ1-2; maybe TRBD1 (5 bases). The CDR3 length is 12 residues. The germline V gene has CDR1 MGHDK and CDR2 SYGVNS. V gave up 4 bases and J gave up 4 bases, with 7 bases separating them. In DNA form, the CDR3 reads TGTGCCAGCAGTGGTCAGGGCTATGGCTACACCTTC. As protein: CASSGQGYGYTF.

The V gene is TRBV19, the J gene TRBJ2-7, with TRBD1 matching 7 bases. CDR3 size: 13 residues. Unmatched junction bases numbered 3, after V lost 4 bases and J lost 3 bases. Germline V gives CDR1 LNHDA, CDR2 SQIVND (reference sequence). CDR3 sequence: CASSNAGGYEQYF. Here the CDR3 DNA reads TGTGCCAGTAGTAACGCAGGGGGCTACGAGCAGTACTTC.

The V and J genes are TRBV5-5 and TRBJ2-1; 11 bases are a match to TRBD2. V gave up 4 bases and J gave up 8 bases; unmatched junction bases: 8. Per the germline V gene, CDR1 is SGHKS and CDR2 is YYEKEE (reference sequence). CDR3 length equals 15 residues. The CDR3 DNA is TGTGCCAGCAGCGATAGCGGGGGGGCCATGGATGAGCAGTTCTTC. Translating it yields CASSDSGGAMDEQFF.

This clone was seen only a few times. This sequence joins TRBV6-5 and TRBJ2-7; TRBD2 agrees at 7 bases. V lost 5 bases to trimming and J lost 5 bases; unmatched junction nucleotides: 12. The CDR3 has 15 residues. Looked up from germline, CDR1 is MNHEY and CDR2 is SVGAGI. CDR3 residues: CASSPVGGRVDEQYF. DNA for the CDR3: TGTGCCAGCAGTCCCGTGGGTGGGAGGGTGGACGAGCAGTACTTC.

The V and J genes are TRBV7-3 and TRBJ2-5, with D perhaps being TRBD1 or TRBD2 (6 bases each). V gave up 1 base and J gave up 5 bases, with 14 bases separating them. CDR1 is SGHTA, CDR2 FQGTGA, per germline. This CDR3 is 15 amino acids long. CDR3 amino acids: CASSLKGGLVETQYF. The CDR3 bases are TGTGCCAGCAGCTTAAAAGGGGGGCTAGTGGAGACCCAGTACTTC. Based on the CDR3 plus reference TRBV7-3 and TRBJ2-5, the full variable domain is GAGVSQTPSNKVTEKGKYVELRCDPISGHTALYWYRQSLGQGPEFLIYFQGTGAADDSGLPNDRFFAVRPEGSVSTLKIQRTERGDSAVYLCASSLKGGLVETQYFGPGTRLLVL.

This clone has more than one count but fewer than ten. J is TRBJ1-1 and V is TRBV12-2. TRBV12-2 is labeled a pseudogene. The length of the CDR3 is 15 residues. The DNA of the CDR3 is TGTGCAAGTCGCTTAGCGCCCGAGAACGACACTGAAGCTTTCTTT. Translated: CASRLAPENDTEAFF.

This rearrangement joins TRBV28 to TRBJ1-3, with D unresolved. Trimming removed 3 bases at V and 1 base at J, with 10 bases between. Looked up from germline, CDR1 is MDHEN and CDR2 is SYDVKM. This CDR3 region has 15 residues. The CDR3 coding sequence is TGTGCCAGCAGTTTTTGGCGCCGATCTGGAAACACCATATATTTT. Amino acid sequence: CASSFWRRSGNTIYF. The full variable domain, its missing parts supplied by reference TRBV28 and TRBJ1-3, is DVKVTQSSRYLVKRTGEKVFLECVQDMDHENMFWYRQDPGLGLRLIYFSYDVKMKEKGDIPEGYSVSREKKERFSLILESASTNQTSMYLCASSFWRRSGNTIYFGEGSWLTVV.

CDR3 region: CAISTGTGSTDTQYF. CDR3 sequence (DNA): TGTGCCATCAGCACCGGGACAGGGAGCACAGATACGCAGTATTTT. This chain joins TRBV10-3 and TRBJ2-3; 9 nucleotides agree with TRBD1. This CDR3 comprises 15 residues. CDR1 is ENHRY and CDR2 is SYGVKD in the germline V gene. V dropped 6 bases and J dropped 0; count of bases not matched to a gene: 4.